The text below deals with one T cell receptor beta chain. Only in-frame clones appear in the TCRdb table, and some are missing; sequencing was by immunoSEQ multiplex PCR. Counted here are tens of thousands of clones, around 96% occurring once; the ten biggest clones make up roughly 2.5%. The data were taken from a study of T cell changes during pregnancy in multiple sclerosis. CDR1 is SGHKS, CDR2 YYEKEE, per germline (reference sequence). J was trimmed by 4 bases and V by 3 bases; bases with no gene match: 11. The CDR3 covers 16 residues. This clonotype was obtained from a female donor with multiple sclerosis, enrolled in a pregnancy study. Sequences were derived from CD8+ T cells from peripheral blood mononuclear cells, sampled after pregnancy. The gene calls are TRBV5-5 and TRBJ2-7; 9 bases match TRBD1. Here the CDR3 reads CASSSSRGTGSYEQYF. The DNA for the CDR3 is TGTGCCAGCAGCTCATCGAGAGGGACAGGGTCTTACGAGCAGTACTTC.